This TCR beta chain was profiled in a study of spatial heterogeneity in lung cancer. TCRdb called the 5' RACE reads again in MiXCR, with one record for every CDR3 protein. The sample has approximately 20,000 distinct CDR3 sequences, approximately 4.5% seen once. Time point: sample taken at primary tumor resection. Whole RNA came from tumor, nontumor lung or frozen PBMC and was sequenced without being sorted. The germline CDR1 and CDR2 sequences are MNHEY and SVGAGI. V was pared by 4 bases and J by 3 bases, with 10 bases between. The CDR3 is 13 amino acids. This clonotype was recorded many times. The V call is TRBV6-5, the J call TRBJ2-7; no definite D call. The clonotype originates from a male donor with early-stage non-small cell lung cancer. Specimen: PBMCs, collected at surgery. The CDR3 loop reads CASSCPDCYEQYF. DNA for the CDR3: TGTGCCAGCAGTTGCCCCGACTGCTACGAGCAGTACTTC.